These 25 T cell receptor beta chains were sequenced from one sample in a study of T cells expressing NK-cell markers. TCRdb reanalyzed the 5' RACE reads, giving one entry per CDR3 protein sequence and no DNA. The sample spans over 100,000 distinct CDR3 sequences; the ten largest clones claim less than 20%. Sample: blood T cells: a sorted CD56 or NKG2C T cell subset, CD4+ or CD8+ T cells, or bulk PBMC T cells (not recorded which). The receptors here all came from a woman aged 18 to 69 in good health.

The rearrangement links TRBV20-1 to TRBJ2-1; TCRdb reports TRBD2, a call that lacks DNA to check it against. Germline lookup yields CDR1 DFQATT and CDR2 SNEGSKA (reference sequence). The CDR3 totals 17 residues. This CDR3 is CSASGGRAGRSYNEQFF.

The chain couples TRBV6-5 to TRBJ2-1; TCRdb's D call, TRBD2, is unchecked because there is no DNA. The CDR3 spans 15 residues. Germline loops: CDR1 MNHEY, CDR2 SVGAGI. CDR3 sequence: CASSYSGLAGNEQFF.

The V and J genes are TRBV18 and TRBJ1-1. The length of the CDR3 is 13 residues. The germline CDR1 and CDR2 sequences are KGHSH and LQKENI. CDR3 sequence reads: CASSPPTGSEAFF.

The V and J genes are TRBV29-1 and TRBJ2-4; checking the TCRdb D call of TRBD1 is not possible without DNA. This CDR3 has 14 amino acids. Germline values: CDR1 SQVTM, CDR2 ANQGSEA. CDR3 amino acids: CSVNPGAPGGIQYF.

The CDR3 region is CASSLFTSGTLETQYF. V gene TRBV7-9 combines with J gene TRBJ2-5; TCRdb gives TRBD2 as the D gene, but with no DNA this cannot be confirmed. The CDR3 is made up of 16 amino acids. CDR1 is SEHNR, CDR2 FQNEAQ, per germline (reference sequence).

The V and J genes are TRBV3-1 and TRBJ2-7; TCRdb picks TRBD2, but there is no DNA to check that call. The CDR3 length is 17 residues. Germline CDR1 reads LGHDT; CDR2 reads YNNKEL (reference sequence). The CDR3 sequence is CASSPVSGRVNSYEQYF.

V and J are TRBV19 and TRBJ2-2; TCRdb selects TRBD1, and the lack of DNA leaves this call unchecked. CDR1 is LNHDA, CDR2 SQIVND, per germline (reference sequence). The CDR3 consists of 15 residues. The CDR3 sequence: CASSIQGYNTGELFF.

This chain uses TRBV6-2 or TRBV6-3 with TRBJ2-3. The CDR3 length is 15 residues. Germline CDR1 is MNHEY and CDR2 is SVGEGT. The CDR3 is CASRAGSSFTDTQYF.

J is TRBJ2-3 and V is TRBV2; TCRdb's D call of TRBD2 is untestable without DNA. Germline CDR1 is SNHLY and CDR2 is FYNNEI. CDR3 length equals 16 residues. The CDR3 loop reads CASSPGLAGHRDTQYF.

V usage is TRBV7-9 and J usage is TRBJ2-1; TCRdb designates TRBD2, a call that cannot be tested without DNA. The V gene's germline CDR1 is SEHNR and CDR2 FQNEAQ (reference sequence). This CDR3 comprises 15 residues. The CDR3 protein is CASSLGQGTKNEQFF.

The chain combines TRBV3-1 with TRBJ2-1. The CDR3 has 14 amino acids. Germline CDR1 reads LGHDT; CDR2 reads YNNKEL (reference sequence). CDR3: CASSQGGSYNEQFF.

The V call is TRBV12-3 or TRBV12-4, the J call TRBJ1-1; there is no DNA to check the TCRdb D call of TRBD1. This CDR3 contains 15 residues. CDR3 protein: CATVTRSGPNTEAFF.

V is TRBV20-1 and J is TRBJ2-5; TCRdb gives TRBD2 as the D gene, but with no DNA this cannot be confirmed. The CDR3 covers 13 residues. Germline assignment: CDR1 DFQATT and CDR2 SNEGSKA (reference sequence). The CDR3 sequence is CSPRLQRQETQYF.

The chain joins TRBV12-3 or TRBV12-4 to TRBJ2-5; lacking DNA, the TRBD2 call made by TCRdb goes unchecked. The CDR3 consists of 12 residues. CDR3 in amino acids: CASTGASETQYF.

The chain carries TRBV20-1 and TRBJ2-7; TCRdb's D call, TRBD2, is unchecked because there is no DNA. This CDR3 has 16 amino acids. Germline loops: CDR1 DFQATT, CDR2 SNEGSKA (reference sequence). The CDR3 loop reads CSATGGPIGGAYEQYF.

V usage is TRBV14 and J usage is TRBJ1-2. The CDR3 is 14 amino acids. Germline CDR1 and CDR2: SGHDN and FVKESK. The CDR3 protein is CASSQKESNYGYTF.

The chain combines TRBV28 with TRBJ2-7; lacking DNA, the TRBD1 call made by TCRdb goes unchecked. CDR1 is MDHEN, CDR2 SYDVKM, per germline. The CDR3 length is 15 residues. CDR3 loop: CASSFRGTASYEQYF.

The J gene is TRBJ1-5, the V gene TRBV6-2 or TRBV6-3; the D gene TCRdb calls, TRBD1, cannot be checked with no DNA. The CDR3 consists of 16 residues. Germline V gene data show CDR1 as MNHEY and CDR2 as SVGEGT. This CDR3 is CASTGQGGNGNQPQHF.

The genes are TRBV19 and TRBJ2-1; there is no DNA to check the TCRdb D call of TRBD2. The CDR3 extends over 12 amino acids. The V gene's germline CDR1 is LNHDA and CDR2 SQIVND (reference sequence). The CDR3 is CASRAGGVEQFF.

This rearrangement joins TRBV27 to TRBJ2-5; TCRdb indicates TRBD1, and absent DNA this call remains unverified. CDR1 and CDR2 from the germline V gene are MNHEY and SMNVEV (reference sequence). The CDR3 length is 13 residues. This CDR3 is CASTHSGLGTQYF.

This rearrangement joins TRBV18 to TRBJ1-1. This CDR3 comprises 14 residues. From germline, CDR1 is KGHSH and CDR2 LQKENI. This chain's CDR3 is CASSNPTLNTEAFF.

This rearrangement joins TRBV6-2 or TRBV6-3 to TRBJ2-7. The germline CDR1 and CDR2 sequences are MNHEY and SVGEGT. The CDR3 consists of 12 residues. This CDR3 reads CASSYSSNEQYF.

The genes are TRBV5-1 and TRBJ2-5; checking the TCRdb D call of TRBD1 is not possible without DNA. The CDR3 is made up of 14 amino acids. Germline lookup yields CDR1 SGHRS and CDR2 YFSETQ. CDR3 residues: CASSYRTQQETQYF. The full variable domain, its missing parts supplied by reference TRBV5-1 and TRBJ2-5, is KAGVTQTPRYLIKTRGQQVTLSCSPISGHRSVSWYQQTPGQGLQFLFEYFSETQRNKGNFPGRFSGRQFSNSRSEMNVSTLELGDSALYLCASSYRTQQETQYFGPGTRLLVL.

This chain joins TRBV5-6 and TRBJ2-7; TCRdb selects TRBD2, and the lack of DNA leaves this call unchecked. The CDR3 is 12 residues long. CDR1 and CDR2 (germline): SGHDT, YYEEEE. CDR3: CASSTGLAEQYF.

V gene TRBV28 combines with J gene TRBJ2-7; TCRdb lists TRBD1, though no DNA is available to test this call. CDR1 MDHEN and CDR2 SYDVKM come from the germline V gene. The CDR3 loop spans 14 amino acids. The CDR3 sequence: CASSSDILTYEQYF.